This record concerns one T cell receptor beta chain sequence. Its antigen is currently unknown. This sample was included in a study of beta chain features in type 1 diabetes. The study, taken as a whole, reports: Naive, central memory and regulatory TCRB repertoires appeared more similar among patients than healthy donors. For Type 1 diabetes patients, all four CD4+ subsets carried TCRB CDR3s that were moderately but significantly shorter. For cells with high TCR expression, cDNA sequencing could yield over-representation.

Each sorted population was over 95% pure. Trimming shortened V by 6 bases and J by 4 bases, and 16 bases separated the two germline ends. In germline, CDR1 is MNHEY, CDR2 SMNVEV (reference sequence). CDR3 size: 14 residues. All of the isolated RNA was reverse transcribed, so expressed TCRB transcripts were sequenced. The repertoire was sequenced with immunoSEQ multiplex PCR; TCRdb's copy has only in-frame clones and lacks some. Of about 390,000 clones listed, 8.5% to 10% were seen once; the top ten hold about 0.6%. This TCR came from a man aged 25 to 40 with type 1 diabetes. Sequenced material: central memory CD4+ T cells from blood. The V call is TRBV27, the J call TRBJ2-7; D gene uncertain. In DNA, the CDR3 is TGTGCCAGCAGGGAATTAGGATTTGGGTACGAGCAGTACTTC. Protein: CASRELGFGYEQYF.